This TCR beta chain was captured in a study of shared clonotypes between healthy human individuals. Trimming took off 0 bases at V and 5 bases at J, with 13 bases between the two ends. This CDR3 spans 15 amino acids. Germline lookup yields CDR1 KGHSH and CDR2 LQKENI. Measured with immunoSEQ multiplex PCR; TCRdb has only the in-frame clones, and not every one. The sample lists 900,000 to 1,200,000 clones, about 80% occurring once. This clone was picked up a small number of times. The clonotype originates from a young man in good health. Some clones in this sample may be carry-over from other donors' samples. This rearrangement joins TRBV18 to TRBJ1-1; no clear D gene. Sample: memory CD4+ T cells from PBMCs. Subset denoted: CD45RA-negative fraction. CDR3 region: CASSPPAGRTTEAFF. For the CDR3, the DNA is TGTGCCAGCTCACCACCAGCCGGGCGAACGACTGAAGCTTTCTTT.